This passage covers 10 T cell receptor beta chains from one sample sequenced in a study of blood T cell repertoires in COVID-19. Measured with immunoSEQ multiplex PCR; TCRdb has only the in-frame clones, and not every one. The data hold 150,000 to 200,000 clones, with about 85% observed a single time. What was sequenced was peripheral blood. These receptor sequences come from a young woman with active or convalescent COVID-19.

In the case of this clone: An end of the junction does not agree with germline; a read error may underlie this. The chain recombines TRBV4-2 with TRBJ2-5; maybe TRBD2 (7 bases). This CDR3 contains 17 residues. Germline V lookup: CDR1 LGHNA, CDR2 YNFKEQ. The CDR3 region has the DNA TGTGCCAGCAGTCAAGGGGGGGGTAGCGGCATGGTGGAGACCCAGTACTTC. This sequence encodes CASSQGGGSGMVETQYF.

The chain recombines TRBV6-4 with TRBJ1-2, with a tentative D call TRBD1 (5 bases). The V end was cut by 7 bases, the J end by 1 base, with 19 bases between. The CDR3 length is 16 residues. The germline V gene has CDR1 MRHNA and CDR2 SNTAGT. CDR3 in DNA: TGTGCCAGCACCCCAACCTCGGGAGGGGTTAACTATGGCTACACCTTC. Its protein is CASTPTSGGVNYGYTF.

The rearrangement links TRBV5-1 to TRBJ2-2; D remains unclear. V was pared by 3 bases and J by 1 base, with 7 bases between. The germline CDR1 and CDR2 sequences are SGHRS and YFSETQ. The CDR3 is 14 amino acids. The CDR3 loop reads CASSYNWNTGELFF. CDR3 sequence (DNA): TGCGCCAGCAGCTATAACTGGAACACCGGGGAGCTGTTTTTT.

The rearrangement joins TRBV2 to TRBJ2-3, with TRBD2 identical over 14 bases. The V and J ends lost 5 bases and 6 bases, in that order; junction bases with no gene match: 7. The CDR3 is 16 residues long. Germline V CDR1 and CDR2: SNHLY, FYNNEI. CDR3 bases: TGTGCCAGCAGTCCAGGGACTAGCGGGAGAGGGGATACGCAGTATTTT. It is translated as CASSPGTSGRGDTQYF.

This chain connects TRBV6-4 to TRBJ1-5; 7 nucleotides match TRBD1. Germline loops: CDR1 MRHNA, CDR2 SNTAGT. V shed 6 bases and J 0 bases; nucleotides not matched to a gene: 5. The CDR3 has 15 amino acids. CDR3 nucleotide sequence: TGTGCCAGCAGAGAACAGGGGTATAGCAATCAGCCCCAGCATTTT. Translated, it gives CASREQGYSNQPQHF.

V and J are TRBV3-1 (or the pseudogene TRBV3-2) and TRBJ2-5; D may be TRBD1 (5 bases). Germline CDR1 LGHDT, CDR2 YNNKEL (reference sequence). This CDR3 spans 15 amino acids. Trimming took 5 bases from V and 3 from J, leaving 16 bases between them. In DNA form, the CDR3 reads TGTGCCAGCAGCTATCTCGACAGAATTGAAGAGACCCAGTACTTC. Its translation: CASSYLDRIEETQYF.

This chain links TRBV19 with TRBJ1-1, with D possibly being TRBD1 (5 bases). The CDR3 runs to 15 residues. The germline CDR1 and CDR2 sequences are LNHDA and SQIVND (reference sequence). V gave up 5 bases and J gave up 7 bases, with 20 bases separating them. The CDR3 DNA reads TGTGCCAGTAGTTGGGAGGGGTTGGCTAGGGGTGAAGCTTTCTTT. Its protein product is CASSWEGLARGEAFF.

The sample holds one count of this clone. V is TRBV5-4 and J is TRBJ2-3; 8 bases agree with TRBD2. Per the germline V gene, CDR1 is SGHNT and CDR2 is YYREEE (reference sequence). Trimming at V came to 5 bases and at J to 5 bases, leaving 10 bases not matched to a gene. The CDR3 runs 15 residues. This CDR3 is CASSTPGGRKDTQYF. The CDR3 bases are TGTGCCAGCAGTACGCCGGGGGGGCGGAAAGATACGCAGTATTTT. The whole variable domain, remainder taken from reference TRBV5-4 and TRBJ2-3, is ETGVTQSPTHLIKTRGQQVTLRCSSQSGHNTVSWYQQALGQGPQFIFQYYREEENGRGNFPPRFSGLQFPNYSSELNVNALELDDSALYLCASSTPGGRKDTQYFGPGTRLTVL.

V usage is TRBV3-1 (or the pseudogene TRBV3-2) and J usage is TRBJ1-6; 11 nucleotides match TRBD1. Germline V gene data show CDR1 as LGHDT and CDR2 as YNNKEL (reference sequence). Trimming at V came to 4 bases and at J to 7 bases, leaving 0 bases not matched to a gene. The CDR3 is made up of 14 amino acids. CDR3 sequence (DNA): TGTGCCAGCAGCCGGACAGGGGGCAATTCACCCCTCCACTTT. Amino acid sequence: CASSRTGGNSPLHF.

This chain connects TRBV19 to TRBJ2-2; possible D gene TRBD1, 6 bases. The V end was cut by 6 bases, the J end by 7 bases, with 18 bases between. Germline V gives CDR1 LNHDA, CDR2 SQIVND (reference sequence). The CDR3 has 15 residues. Written as DNA, the CDR3 is TGTGCCAGTAGGAGAGAACAGGGTGCGGTCGGGGAGCTGTTTTTT. Amino acid sequence: CASRREQGAVGELFF.